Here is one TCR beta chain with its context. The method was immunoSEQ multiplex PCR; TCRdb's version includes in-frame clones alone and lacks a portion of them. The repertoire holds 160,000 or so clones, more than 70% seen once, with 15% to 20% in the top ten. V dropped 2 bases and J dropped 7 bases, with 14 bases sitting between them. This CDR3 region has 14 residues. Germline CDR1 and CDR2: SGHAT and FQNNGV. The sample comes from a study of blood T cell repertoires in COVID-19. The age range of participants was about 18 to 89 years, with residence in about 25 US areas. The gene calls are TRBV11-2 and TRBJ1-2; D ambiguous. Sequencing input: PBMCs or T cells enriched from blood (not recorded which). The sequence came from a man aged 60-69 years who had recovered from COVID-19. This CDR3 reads CASSLITQASGYTF. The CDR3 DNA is TGTGCCAGCAGCTTAATCACCCAGGCGTCTGGCTACACCTTC.